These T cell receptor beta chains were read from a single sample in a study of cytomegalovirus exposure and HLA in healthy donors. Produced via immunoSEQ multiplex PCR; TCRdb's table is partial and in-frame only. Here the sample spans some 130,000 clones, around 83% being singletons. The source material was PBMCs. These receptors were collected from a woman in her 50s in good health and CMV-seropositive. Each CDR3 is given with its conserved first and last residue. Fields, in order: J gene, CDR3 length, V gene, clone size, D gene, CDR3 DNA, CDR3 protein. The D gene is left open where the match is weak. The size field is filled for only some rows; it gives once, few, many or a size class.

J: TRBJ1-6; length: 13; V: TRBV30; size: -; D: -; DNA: TGTGCCTGGACAAGAGGGTGGAATTCACCCCTCCACTTT; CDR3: CAWTRGWNSPLHF
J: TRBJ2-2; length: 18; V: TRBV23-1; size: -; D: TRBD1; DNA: TGCGCCAGCACCATAGGGGGACAGTGGAGACGTAACACCGGGGAGCTGTTTTTT; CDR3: CASTIGGQWRRNTGELFF
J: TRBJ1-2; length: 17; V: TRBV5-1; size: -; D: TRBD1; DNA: TGCGCCAGCAGCTTCCGGACAGGGGGCTCATTCTCCTATGGCTACACCTTC; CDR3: CASSFRTGGSFSYGYTF
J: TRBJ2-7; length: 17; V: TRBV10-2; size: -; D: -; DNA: TGCGCCAGCAGTGACCCGAGGGGGGGGCAGAGGATCTACGAGCAGTACTTC; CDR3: CASSDPRGGQRIYEQYF
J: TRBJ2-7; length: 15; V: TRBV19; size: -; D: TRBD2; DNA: TGTGCCAGTAGTATAGTGGCGGGGGGCGTCTACGAGCAGTACTTC; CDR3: CASSIVAGGVYEQYF
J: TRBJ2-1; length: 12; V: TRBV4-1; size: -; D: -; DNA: TGCGCCAGCAGCCAAGAAAGCGGTGAGCAGTTCTTC; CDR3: CASSQESGEQFF
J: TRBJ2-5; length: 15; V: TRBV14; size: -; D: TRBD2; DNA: TGTGCCAGCAGCCATATAGCGGGAGTTTTGGAGACCCAGTACTTC; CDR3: CASSHIAGVLETQYF
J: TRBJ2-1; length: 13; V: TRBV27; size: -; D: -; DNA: TGTGCCAGCAGTTGGTTCCCCCGGGGGGAGCAGTTCTTC; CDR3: CASSWFPRGEQFF
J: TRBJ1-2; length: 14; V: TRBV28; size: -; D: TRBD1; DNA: TGTGCCAGCAGGACAGGGGCCGGAGCTTATGGCTACACCTTC; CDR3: CASRTGAGAYGYTF
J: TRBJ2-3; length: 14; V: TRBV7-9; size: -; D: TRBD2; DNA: TGTGCCAGCAGCGAGCGGGGGGGCACAGATACGCAGTATTTT; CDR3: CASSERGGTDTQYF
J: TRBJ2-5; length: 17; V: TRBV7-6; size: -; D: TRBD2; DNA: TGTGCCAGCAGCTCGGGACTAGCGGGAGGGATGATGGAGACCCAGTACTTC; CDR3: CASSSGLAGGMMETQYF
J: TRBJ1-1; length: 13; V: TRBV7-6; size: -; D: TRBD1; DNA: TGTGCCAGCAGCCATGGACAGGGATCTGAAGCTTTCTTT; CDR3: CASSHGQGSEAFF
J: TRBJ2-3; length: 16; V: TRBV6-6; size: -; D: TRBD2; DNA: TGTGCCAGCAGTTACTCCGCGGGGGGGATCACAGATACGCAGTATTTT; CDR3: CASSYSAGGITDTQYF
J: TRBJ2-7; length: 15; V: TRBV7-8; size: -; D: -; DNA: TGTGCCAGCAGCTTGGGAGCCACGTCCGCCTACGAGCAGTACTTC; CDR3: CASSLGATSAYEQYF
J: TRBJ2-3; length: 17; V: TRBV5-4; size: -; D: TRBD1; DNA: TGTGCCAGCAGCCCCGGGACAGGGGGCCGGGACACAGATACGCAGTATTTT; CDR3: CASSPGTGGRDTDTQYF
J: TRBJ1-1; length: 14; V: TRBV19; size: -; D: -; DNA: TGTGCCAGTAGTACGGCCCGGGGGAACACTGAAGCTTTCTTT; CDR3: CASSTARGNTEAFF
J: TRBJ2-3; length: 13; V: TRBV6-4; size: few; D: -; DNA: TGTGCCAGCAGTAGAACTAGTGAGGATACGCAGTATTTT; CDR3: CASSRTSEDTQYF
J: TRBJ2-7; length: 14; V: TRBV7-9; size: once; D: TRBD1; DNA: TGTGCCAGCAGCCCCCAGGGGGCAGGGTGGGAGCAGTACTTC; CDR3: CASSPQGAGWEQYF
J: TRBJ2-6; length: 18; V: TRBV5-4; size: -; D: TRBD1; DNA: TGTGCCTCCCGTCGTTACAGGGGAGCAACGGGTGGGGCCAACGTCCTGACTTTC; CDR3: CASRRYRGATGGANVLTF
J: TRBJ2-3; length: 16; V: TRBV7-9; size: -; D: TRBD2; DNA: TGTTCCAGCAGCCCGAGACTAGCGGCTAGCACAGATACGCAGTATTTT; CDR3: CSSSPRLAASTDTQYF
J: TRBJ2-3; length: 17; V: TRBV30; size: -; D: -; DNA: TGTGCCTGGAGCGTAGGACGGGGGGCCCTTAGCACAGATACGCAGTATTTT; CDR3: CAWSVGRGALSTDTQYF
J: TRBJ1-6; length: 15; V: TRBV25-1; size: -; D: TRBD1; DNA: TGTGCCAGCAGTGACTGGGACAGGGAAGGCTCACCCCTCCACTTT; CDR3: CASSDWDREGSPLHF
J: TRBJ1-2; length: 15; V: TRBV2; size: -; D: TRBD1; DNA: TGTGCCAGCAGTGAAGATGGAGGGGGCTACTATGGCTACACCTTC; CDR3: CASSEDGGGYYGYTF
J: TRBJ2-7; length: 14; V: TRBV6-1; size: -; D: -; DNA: TGTGCCAGCAGTGAATTCGGCAGCCGGGGCGAGCAGTACTTC; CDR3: CASSEFGSRGEQYF
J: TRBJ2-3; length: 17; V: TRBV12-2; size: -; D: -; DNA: TGTGCAAGTCGCTTAGTTTGTGAGCGGGGCCTCACAGATACGCAGTATTTT; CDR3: CASRLVCERGLTDTQYF
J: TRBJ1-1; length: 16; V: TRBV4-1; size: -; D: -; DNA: TGCGCCAGCAGCCGATCGGTAGCAGAGATGAACACTGAAGCTTTCTTT; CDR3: CASSRSVAEMNTEAFF
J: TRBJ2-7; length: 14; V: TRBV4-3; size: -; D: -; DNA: TGCGCCAGCAGCCCACGGGACAAAACCTACGAGCAGTACTTC; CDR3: CASSPRDKTYEQYF
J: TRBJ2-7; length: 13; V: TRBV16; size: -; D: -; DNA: TGTGCCAGCAGCGGTGACAGTTTCTACGAGCAGTACTTC; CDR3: CASSGDSFYEQYF
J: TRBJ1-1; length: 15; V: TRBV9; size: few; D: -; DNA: TGTGCCAGCAGCGTAACAGGGATGAGGCCCGCTGAAGCTTTCTTT; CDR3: CASSVTGMRPAEAFF
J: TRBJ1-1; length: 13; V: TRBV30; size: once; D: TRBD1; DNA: TGTGCCTGGAGCGAAACAGGGGATACTGAAGCTTTCTTT; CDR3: CAWSETGDTEAFF
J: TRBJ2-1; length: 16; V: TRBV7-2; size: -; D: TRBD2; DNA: TGTGCCAGCAGCTTAGTCTTCCTAGCGGGGGGCCTTGAGCAGTTCTTC; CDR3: CASSLVFLAGGLEQFF
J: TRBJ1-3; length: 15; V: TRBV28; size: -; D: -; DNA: TGTGCCAGCAGTACCCCCGAAGGGGCTGGAAACACCATATATTTT; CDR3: CASSTPEGAGNTIYF
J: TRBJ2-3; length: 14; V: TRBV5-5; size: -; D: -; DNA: TGTGCCAGCAGCTTGGGACTTAGCACAGATACGCAGTATTTT; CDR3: CASSLGLSTDTQYF
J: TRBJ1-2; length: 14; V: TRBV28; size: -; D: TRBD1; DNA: TGTGCCAGCAGTCCGGGACAGCCCAACTATGGCTACACCTTC; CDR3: CASSPGQPNYGYTF
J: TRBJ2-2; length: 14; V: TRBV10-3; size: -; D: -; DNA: TGTGCCATCAGTGAGCTCGCGAACACCGGGGAGCTGTTTTTT; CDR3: CAISELANTGELFF
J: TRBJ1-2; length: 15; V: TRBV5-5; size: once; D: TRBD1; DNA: TGTGCCAGCAGCTTGGTTACAGGGGACAACTATGGCTACACCTTC; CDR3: CASSLVTGDNYGYTF
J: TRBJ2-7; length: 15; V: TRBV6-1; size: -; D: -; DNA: TGTGCCAGCGGACGAGTAAGGGAGAGAGGGTGGGAGCAGTACTTC; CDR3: CASGRVRERGWEQYF
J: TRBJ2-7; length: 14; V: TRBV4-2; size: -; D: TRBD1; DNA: TGTGCCAGCAGCACACCCGGGACAGCCTACGAGCAGTACTTC; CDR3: CASSTPGTAYEQYF
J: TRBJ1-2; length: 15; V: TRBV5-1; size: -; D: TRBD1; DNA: TGCGCCAGCAGCCCGGACAGGGGGCCTGGCTATGGCTACACCTTC; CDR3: CASSPDRGPGYGYTF
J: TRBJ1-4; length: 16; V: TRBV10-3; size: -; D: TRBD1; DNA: TGTGCCATCAGTGAGTTTCAGGGGGCTACTAATGAAAAACTGTTTTTT; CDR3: CAISEFQGATNEKLFF
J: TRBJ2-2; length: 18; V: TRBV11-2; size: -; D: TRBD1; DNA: TGTGCCAGCAGCTCCGGGACAGGGGCCACCTTGAACACCGGGGAGCTGTTTTTT; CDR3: CASSSGTGATLNTGELFF
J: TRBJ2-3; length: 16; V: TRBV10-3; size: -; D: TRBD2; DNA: TGTGCCATCAGTGCCTTCGGGGGGTCTAGCACAGATACGCAGTATTTT; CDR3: CAISAFGGSSTDTQYF
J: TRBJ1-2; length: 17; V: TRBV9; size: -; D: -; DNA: TGTGCCAGCAGCCATAACCCCGCGGGAGCCTCTAACTATGGCTACACCTTC; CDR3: CASSHNPAGASNYGYTF
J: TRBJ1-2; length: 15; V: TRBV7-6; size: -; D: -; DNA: TGTGCCAGCAGCTTAGGGACAGTTGGGAACTATGGCTACACCTTC; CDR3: CASSLGTVGNYGYTF
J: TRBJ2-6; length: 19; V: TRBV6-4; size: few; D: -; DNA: TGTGCCAGCAGTGACTCCGAGTTGCCCAAGAGCTCTGGGGCCAACGTCCTGACTTTC; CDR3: CASSDSELPKSSGANVLTF
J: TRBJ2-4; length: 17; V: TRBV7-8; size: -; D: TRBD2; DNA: TGTGCCAGCAGCTTAGCCCTAGCGGGAGTAGCCAAAAACATTCAGTACTTC; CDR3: CASSLALAGVAKNIQYF
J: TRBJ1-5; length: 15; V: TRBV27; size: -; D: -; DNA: TGTGCCAGCAGTTTAATTACAGGGATAAATCAGCCCCAGCATTTT; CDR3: CASSLITGINQPQHF
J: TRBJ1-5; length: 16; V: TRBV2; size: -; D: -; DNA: TGTGCCAGCAGTTCTGTTACAGGGATCAGCAATCAGCCCCAGCATTTT; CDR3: CASSSVTGISNQPQHF
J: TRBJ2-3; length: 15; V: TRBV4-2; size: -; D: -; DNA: TGTGCCAGCAGCCAGAGCGGACTGTCTACAGATACGCAGTATTTT; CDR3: CASSQSGLSTDTQYF
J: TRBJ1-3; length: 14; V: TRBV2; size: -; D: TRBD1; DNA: TGTGCCAGCATGACAGGGTTCTCTGGAAACACCATATATTTT; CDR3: CASMTGFSGNTIYF
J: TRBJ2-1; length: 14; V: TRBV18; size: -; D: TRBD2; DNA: TGTGCCAGCCGAGGACTAGCGGGAGAGAATGAGCAGTTCTTC; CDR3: CASRGLAGENEQFF
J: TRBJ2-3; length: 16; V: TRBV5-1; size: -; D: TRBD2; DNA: TGCGCCAGCAGCTTGGGACTAGCGGGGCACACAGATACGCAGTATTTT; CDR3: CASSLGLAGHTDTQYF
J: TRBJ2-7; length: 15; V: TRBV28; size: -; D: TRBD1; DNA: TGTGCCAGCTCCCATGGCGGGACAGGGTCCTACGAGCAGTACTTC; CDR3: CASSHGGTGSYEQYF
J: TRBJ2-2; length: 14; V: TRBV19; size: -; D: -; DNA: TGTGCCAGTAGTATTGGAGGGAATACCGGGGAGCTGTTTTTT; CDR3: CASSIGGNTGELFF